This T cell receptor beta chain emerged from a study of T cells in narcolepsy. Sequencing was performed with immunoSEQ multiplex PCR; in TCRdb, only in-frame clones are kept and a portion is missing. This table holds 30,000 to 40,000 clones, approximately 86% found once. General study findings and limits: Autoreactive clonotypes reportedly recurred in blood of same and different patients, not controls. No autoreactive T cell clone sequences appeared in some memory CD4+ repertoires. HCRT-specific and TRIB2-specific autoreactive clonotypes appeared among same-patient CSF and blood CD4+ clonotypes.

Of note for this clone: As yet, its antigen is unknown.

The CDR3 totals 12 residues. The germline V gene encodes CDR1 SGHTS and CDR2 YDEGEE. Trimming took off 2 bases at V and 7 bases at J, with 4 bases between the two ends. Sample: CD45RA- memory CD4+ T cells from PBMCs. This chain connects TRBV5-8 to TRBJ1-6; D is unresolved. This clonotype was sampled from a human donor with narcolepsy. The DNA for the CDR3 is TGTGCCAGCAGCTTTGCGAATTCACCCCTCCACTTT. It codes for CASSFANSPLHF. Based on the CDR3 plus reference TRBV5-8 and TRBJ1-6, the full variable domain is EAGVTQSPTHLIKTRGQQATLRCSPISGHTSVYWYQQALGLGLQFLLWYDEGEERNRGNFPPRFSGRQFPNYSSELNVNALELEDSALYLCASSFANSPLHFGNGTRLTVT.